Listed below are T cell receptor beta chains from one sample, sequenced in a study of shared clonotypes between healthy human individuals. Method: immunoSEQ multiplex PCR; TCRdb's copy keeps in-frame clones and lacks some. The sample holds millions of clones; 85% to 95% are singletons and the top ten take about 0.13%. The specimen was naive CD4+ T cells sorted from blood. These receptors all stem from a man aged 18 to 29 in good health. Both conserved end residues are trimmed from each CDR3. Each record gives: clone size, CDR3 length, J gene, D gene, V gene, CDR3 protein. The D gene is left open where the match is weak. Size tells how often a clone was seen (once, few, many) or the class of an expanded clone, and some rows leave it out.

NA | 11 | TRBJ1-1 | TRBD1 | TRBV2 | ATNRGRGTEAF
NA | 15 | TRBJ1-4 | TRBD1 | TRBV30 | ASDRGRGTSTNEKLF
NA | 11 | TRBJ1-6 | NA | TRBV30 | AWFGEGNSPLH
NA | 9 | TRBJ2-5 | NA | TRBV5-4 | ASTLGETQY
NA | 12 | TRBJ1-6 | TRBD1 | TRBV5-1 | ASSFGQVESPLH
NA | 12 | TRBJ1-6 | NA | TRBV6-5 | ASRRRQVNSPLH
NA | 9 | TRBJ1-1 | NA | TRBV30 | AWTGTLAAF
NA | 14 | TRBJ2-7 | NA | TRBV28 | ASSLGGSLSIYEQY
once | 11 | TRBJ1-4 | NA | TRBV6-5 | ASSGVVNEKLF
NA | 12 | TRBJ1-5 | NA | TRBV28 | ASSSSPPGQPQH
NA | 11 | TRBJ1-6 | NA | TRBV10-3 | AISDGANSPLH
few | 12 | TRBJ1-5 | NA | TRBV5-1 | ASSLEAGNQPQH
once | 12 | TRBJ2-3 | NA | TRBV7-2 | ASRRPSSTDTQY
NA | 11 | TRBJ2-7 | TRBD1 | TRBV7-2 | ASSSRTGPEQY
NA | 11 | TRBJ2-7 | NA | TRBV4-1 | ASSPSGPREQY
NA | 14 | TRBJ1-3 | NA | TRBV18 | ASSPEQASSGNTIY
NA | 14 | TRBJ1-2 | NA | TRBV6-1 | ASSELSWYRVNGYT
NA | 13 | TRBJ2-7 | TRBD2 | TRBV7-8 | ASSSRGTSLAEQY
NA | 11 | TRBJ2-1 | NA | TRBV7-2 | ASSSSSYNEQF
NA | 13 | TRBJ2-2 | NA | TRBV6-5 | ASSLQGTNTGELF
NA | 13 | TRBJ1-6 | NA | TRBV11-2 | ASSLNSAVPQPLH
once | 13 | TRBJ2-7 | TRBD1 | TRBV27 | ASRDYRDSSYEQY
NA | 14 | TRBJ2-3 | NA | TRBV5-4 | ASSSTEVRSTDTQY
NA | 14 | TRBJ2-3 | NA | TRBV28 | ASSPPGLQRTDTQY
NA | 13 | TRBJ2-1 | NA | TRBV6-1 | ASSEIMAGHNEQF
NA | 13 | TRBJ2-7 | NA | TRBV5-6 | ASSLVPGQSYEQY
NA | 13 | TRBJ2-7 | TRBD1 | TRBV7-2 | ASSIGTATVYEQY
NA | 12 | TRBJ1-1 | NA | TRBV10-2 | ASSERGTGTEAF
NA | 12 | TRBJ2-4 | TRBD1 | TRBV19 | ASQGVGAKNIQY
NA | 11 | TRBJ2-7 | NA | TRBV29-1 | SARTVSSYEQY
NA | 11 | TRBJ1-2 | NA | TRBV15 | ATSRETGLGYT
NA | 10 | TRBJ1-2 | NA | TRBV2 | ASSAGPGGYT
NA | 11 | TRBJ2-3 | NA | TRBV10-3 | AISGGRTDTQY
NA | 11 | TRBJ2-1 | NA | TRBV5-1 | ASSGTSYNEQF
NA | 12 | TRBJ2-5 | NA | TRBV29-1 | SHREQVYQETQY
NA | 11 | TRBJ2-7 | NA | TRBV6-1 | ASSAGDSYEQY